A selection of T cell receptor beta chains follows, all from one sample in a study of OX40 agonist ivuxolimab in advanced cancers. Libraries were prepared by immunoSEQ multiplex PCR; TCRdb keeps only in-frame clonotypes and omits some of them. The data show roughly 10,000 clones, roughly 67% seen once. The input for sequencing was CD4+ or CD8+ T cells sorted from blood, taken in a trial of the OX40 agonist ivuxolimab. Receptors were obtained from an adult with an advanced solid tumor such as melanoma, head and neck, liver or kidney cancer. The CDR3 runs from the conserved cysteine through the conserved F or W. D genes are given only for firm matches. Clone size appears in some rows only: once, few, many, or a class for an expanded clone.

J	D	size	V	DNA	CDR3
TRBJ1-2	TRBD1	-	TRBV6-5	TGTGCCAGCAGCCCAGGACAGGGGACCCATGGCTACACCTTC	CASSPGQGTHGYTF
TRBJ2-1	-	-	TRBV7-7	TGTGCTAGCAGCCCACTAGAGACGGGAAATGAGCAGTTCTTC	CASSPLETGNEQFF
TRBJ2-2	-	-	TRBV7-8	TGTGCCAGCAGCTTAGCAGGGAAAGGGACCGGGGAGCTGTTTTTT	CASSLAGKGTGELFF
TRBJ1-1	-	-	TRBV6-6	TGTGCCAGCACGGGAGTATCGAACACTGAAGCTTTCTTT	CASTGVSNTEAFF
TRBJ1-5	-	-	TRBV7-9	TGTGCCAGCAGCTTAGGATTCGCCCCCAATCAGCCCCAGCATTTT	CASSLGFAPNQPQHF
TRBJ2-2	-	-	TRBV29-1	TGCAGCGGAACGGGACGGAACACCGGGGAGCTGTTTTTT	CSGTGRNTGELFF
TRBJ2-3	-	-	TRBV12-5	TGTGCTAGTGGTTTCGGCGGGTCCTACACAGATACGCAGTATTTT	CASGFGGSYTDTQYF
TRBJ2-3	-	once	TRBV6-6	TGTGCCAGCAGCGGACGGGAGACCGATACGCAGTATTTT	CASSGRETDTQYF
TRBJ1-2	-	-	TRBV5-1	TGCGCCAGCAGCCCGACCGGGGCCCACTATGGCTACACCTTC	CASSPTGAHYGYTF
TRBJ2-1	TRBD1	-	TRBV10-3	TGTGCCATTCCGGGACAGTCCAACAATGAGCAGTTCTTC	CAIPGQSNNEQFF
TRBJ2-3	-	-	TRBV10-1	TGCGCCATCCACAACCAACCATCAGTTAAACTATCAGATACGCAGTATTTT	CAIHNQPSVKLSDTQYF
TRBJ2-7	-	-	TRBV2	TGTGCCAGCAGCGAGTACGAGCAGTACTTC	CASSEYEQYF
TRBJ1-1	-	once	TRBV6-5	TGTGCCAGCAGTCTAACAGGAGAGAACACTGAAGCTTTCTTT	CASSLTGENTEAFF
TRBJ2-5	-	-	TRBV7-9	TGTGCCAGCAGCTTAGAATGGGTAGCGGTCCGAGAGACCCAGTACTTC	CASSLEWVAVRETQYF
TRBJ1-5	-	-	TRBV6-5	TGTGCCAGCAGCGACCTGGGCAATCAGCCCCAGCATTTT	CASSDLGNQPQHF
TRBJ1-1	-	-	TRBV5-6	TGTGCCAGCAGCATGGACAGACTGAACACTGAAGCTTTCTTT	CASSMDRLNTEAFF
TRBJ1-2	-	-	TRBV9	TGTGCCAGCAGCGTAGCTCCCTCGGGATACTATGGCTACACCTTC	CASSVAPSGYYGYTF
TRBJ2-3	TRBD1	-	TRBV19	TGTGCCAGTAGTATCCAGGACAGGGGCAGCCTGGGCACAGATACGCAGTATTTT	CASSIQDRGSLGTDTQYF
TRBJ1-1	-	medium-sized	TRBV7-9	TGTGCCAGCAGCGGCCAGGGAGACACTGAAGCTTTCTTT	CASSGQGDTEAFF
TRBJ1-4	-	-	TRBV10-3	TGTGCCATCAGTGCGAGGGATGCAACTAATGAAAAACTGTTTTTT	CAISARDATNEKLFF
TRBJ1-4	-	-	TRBV4-2	TGTGCCAGCAGCCAATTTGACGGGAATGAAAAACTGTTTTTT	CASSQFDGNEKLFF
TRBJ2-5	-	-	TRBV7-9	TGTGCCAGCAGCTTGTATGTCAGGGAGTCGGAGACCCAGTACTTC	CASSLYVRESETQYF